These T cell receptor beta chains were read from a single sample in a study of T cell changes during pregnancy in multiple sclerosis. Here immunoSEQ multiplex PCR was the method, and the copy in TCRdb shows in-frame clones only, minus some. This sample has about 100,000 clones, with 80% to 95% found just once. The sample here was peripheral blood, taken in the first trimester of pregnancy. The receptors shown here come from a female donor with multiple sclerosis, enrolled in a pregnancy study. CDR3s include the opening cysteine and the closing phenylalanine or tryptophan. D genes are given only for firm matches. Where a row states a size, it is once, few, many or the class of an expanded clone; other rows omit it.

D: TRBD2; size: once; V: TRBV7-6; J: TRBJ2-1; CDR3: CASSSERTSGSNEQFF; DNA: TGTGCCAGCAGCTCGGAAAGGACTAGCGGGAGCAATGAGCAGTTCTTC
D: .; size: once; V: TRBV5-4; J: TRBJ2-6; CDR3: CASSLPGASGANVLTF; DNA: TGTGCCAGCAGCTTACCTGGAGCCTCTGGGGCCAACGTCCTGACTTTC
D: .; size: .; V: TRBV28; J: TRBJ1-1; CDR3: CASSRRTTPTTGRGSGEAFF; DNA: TGTGCCAGCAGTCGACGCACCACTCCAACCACAGGGAGGGGGTCGGGTGAAGCTTTCTTT
D: .; size: .; V: TRBV29-1; J: TRBJ2-6; CDR3: CSVARDTSGANVLTF; DNA: TGCAGCGTTGCCCGGGACACCTCTGGGGCCAACGTCCTGACTTTC
D: TRBD1; size: .; V: TRBV19; J: TRBJ2-7; CDR3: CASSGEGQGREQYF; DNA: TGTGCCAGTAGTGGGGAGGGACAGGGGAGAGAGCAGTACTTC
D: .; size: .; V: TRBV28; J: TRBJ1-2; CDR3: CASSLVGGGNGYTF; DNA: TGTGCCAGCAGTTTAGTCGGCGGGGGCAATGGCTACACCTTC
D: .; size: .; V: TRBV7-9; J: TRBJ1-1; CDR3: CASSSPGGMNTEAFF; DNA: TGTGCCAGCAGCAGCCCGGGGGGAATGAACACTGAAGCTTTCTTT
D: .; size: .; V: TRBV29-1; J: TRBJ2-7; CDR3: CSVAGVGSYEQYF; DNA: TGCAGCGTTGCAGGGGTCGGCTCCTACGAGCAGTACTTC
D: TRBD2; size: .; V: TRBV4-1; J: TRBJ2-3; CDR3: CASSQAASGLTDTQYF; DNA: TGCGCCAGCAGCCAAGCGGCTAGCGGGCTCACAGATACGCAGTATTTT
D: TRBD2; size: .; V: TRBV13; J: TRBJ2-7; CDR3: CASSRQRGSSYEQYF; DNA: TGTGCCAGCAGCCGCCAGCGGGGGAGCTCCTACGAGCAGTACTTC
D: .; size: .; V: TRBV2; J: TRBJ1-5; CDR3: CASSDYGERNQPQHF; DNA: TGTGCCAGCAGTGATTACGGGGAGCGCAATCAGCCCCAGCATTTT
D: TRBD2; size: .; V: TRBV9; J: TRBJ2-2; CDR3: CASSVGLAGGTYTGELFF; DNA: TGTGCCAGCAGCGTAGGACTAGCGGGAGGAACCTACACCGGGGAGCTGTTTTTT
D: TRBD1; size: .; V: TRBV7-8; J: TRBJ2-3; CDR3: CASSLAETLQGSTDTQYF; DNA: TGTGCCAGCAGCTTAGCCGAGACCCTACAGGGGAGCACAGATACGCAGTATTTT
D: .; size: few; V: TRBV5-6; J: TRBJ2-3; CDR3: CASSHLFRGPTDTQYF; DNA: TGTGCCAGCAGCCACCTTTTTCGCGGGCCTACAGATACGCAGTATTTT
D: TRBD2; size: .; V: TRBV7-9; J: TRBJ2-7; CDR3: CASSSLAGAGDEQYF; DNA: TGTGCCAGCAGCTCACTAGCGGGGGCAGGGGACGAGCAGTACTTC
D: .; size: .; V: TRBV6-6; J: TRBJ2-7; CDR3: CASSQAGGQYF; DNA: TGTGCCAGCAGCCAGGCTGGAGGGCAGTACTTC
D: TRBD2; size: .; V: TRBV30; J: TRBJ2-3; CDR3: CAWSDGTSGTDTQYF; DNA: TGTGCCTGGAGTGACGGGACTAGTGGCACAGATACGCAGTATTTT
D: TRBD1; size: .; V: TRBV7-6; J: TRBJ2-7; CDR3: CASSTGTGESYEQYF; DNA: TGTGCCAGCAGCACGGGGACAGGGGAAAGCTACGAGCAGTACTTC
D: .; size: .; V: TRBV5-8; J: TRBJ2-5; CDR3: CASSSGQGGQETQYF; DNA: TGTGCCAGCAGTAGCGGACAGGGAGGGCAAGAGACCCAGTACTTC
D: TRBD2; size: .; V: TRBV30; J: TRBJ2-5; CDR3: CAWSFLWGGSQETQYF; DNA: TGTGCCTGGAGTTTTCTATGGGGAGGGTCCCAAGAGACCCAGTACTTC
D: TRBD2; size: .; V: TRBV7-8; J: TRBJ2-3; CDR3: CASSLALLSGRDTQYF; DNA: TGTGCCAGCAGCTTAGCTTTGCTTAGCGGGAGAGATACGCAGTATTTT
D: .; size: .; V: TRBV7-9; J: TRBJ2-1; CDR3: CASSSTKPNNEQFF; DNA: TGTGCCAGCAGCTCTACCAAGCCTAACAATGAGCAGTTCTTC
D: .; size: .; V: TRBV7-9; J: TRBJ2-1; CDR3: CASSLGAYNEQFF; DNA: TGTGCCAGCAGCTTAGGGGCATACAATGAGCAGTTCTTC
D: .; size: once; V: TRBV19; J: TRBJ2-6; CDR3: CASSSSEWSGANVLTF; DNA: TGTGCCAGTAGTTCCAGTGAGTGGAGCGGGGCCAACGTCCTGACTTTC
D: TRBD1; size: .; V: TRBV6-5; J: TRBJ2-7; CDR3: CASSNRGPYEQYF; DNA: TGTGCCAGCAGTAACAGGGGTCCCTACGAGCAGTACTTC
D: TRBD1; size: .; V: TRBV11-1; J: TRBJ2-1; CDR3: CASSTRTGSPLSQFF; DNA: TGTGCCAGCAGCACTCGGACAGGGTCCCCCCTATCGCAGTTCTTC
D: TRBD2; size: .; V: TRBV7-2; J: TRBJ2-5; CDR3: CASSFGTIRETQYF; DNA: TGTGCCAGCAGCTTCGGGACTATAAGAGAGACCCAGTACTTC
D: .; size: .; V: TRBV10-1; J: TRBJ1-1; CDR3: CASPPVRHTEAFF; DNA: TGCGCCAGTCCTCCAGTACGTCACACTGAAGCTTTCTTT
D: TRBD2; size: .; V: TRBV28; J: TRBJ2-3; CDR3: CASSTGLAGKDTQYF; DNA: TGTGCCAGCAGTACGGGACTAGCGGGAAAAGATACGCAGTATTTT
D: .; size: once; V: TRBV2; J: TRBJ2-2; CDR3: CASSGGANTGELFF; DNA: TGTGCCAGCAGCGGCGGAGCGAACACCGGGGAGCTGTTTTTT
D: TRBD2; size: .; V: TRBV9; J: TRBJ2-2; CDR3: CASSPGLAANTGELFF; DNA: TGTGCCAGCAGCCCGGGACTAGCCGCGAACACCGGGGAGCTGTTTTTT
D: .; size: .; V: TRBV7-6; J: TRBJ1-3; CDR3: CASSLMAGFSGNTIYF; DNA: TGTGCCAGCAGCTTAATGGCAGGCTTCTCTGGAAACACCATATATTTT
D: .; size: .; V: TRBV15; J: TRBJ1-4; CDR3: CATSRSGEKLFF; DNA: TGTGCCACCAGCAGAAGCGGTGAAAAACTGTTTTTT
D: .; size: .; V: TRBV5-1; J: TRBJ2-7; CDR3: CASTPWGRMGEQYF; DNA: TGCGCCAGCACCCCGTGGGGCCGAATGGGCGAGCAGTACTTC
D: .; size: .; V: TRBV7-2; J: TRBJ1-1; CDR3: CASSLSGVAEAFF; DNA: TGTGCCAGCAGCTTATCGGGAGTCGCTGAAGCTTTCTTT
D: .; size: .; V: TRBV7-6; J: TRBJ2-7; CDR3: CASSLRGGSYEQYF; DNA: TGTGCCAGCAGCTTAAGGGGAGGCTCCTACGAGCAGTACTTC
D: TRBD1; size: .; V: TRBV15; J: TRBJ2-7; CDR3: CATSPRPRTGGASYEQYF; DNA: TGTGCCACCAGCCCCCGGCCCCGGACAGGGGGCGCGTCCTACGAGCAGTACTTC
D: .; size: once; V: TRBV7-9; J: TRBJ1-4; CDR3: CASSLRRTNEKLFF; DNA: TGTGCCAGCAGCTTACGGAGGACTAATGAAAAACTGTTTTTT
D: TRBD2; size: .; V: TRBV6-1; J: TRBJ2-7; CDR3: CASSEVGGYEQYF; DNA: TGTGCCAGCAGTGAAGTGGGGGGGTACGAGCAGTACTTC
D: TRBD2; size: .; V: TRBV6-4; J: TRBJ2-1; CDR3: CASSDLAGEREQFF; DNA: TGTGCCAGCAGTGACCTAGCGGGAGAGCGTGAGCAGTTCTTC
D: .; size: once; V: TRBV7-6; J: TRBJ2-3; CDR3: CASSLGGRGSTDTQYF; DNA: TGTGCCAGCAGCTTAGGCGGAAGAGGAAGCACAGATACGCAGTATTTT
D: TRBD1; size: .; V: TRBV5-5; J: TRBJ2-7; CDR3: CASRPRDRTYEQYF; DNA: TGTGCCAGCCGCCCACGGGACAGGACGTACGAGCAGTACTTC
D: TRBD1; size: .; V: TRBV6-1; J: TRBJ1-5; CDR3: CASSETGLVQPQHF; DNA: TGTGCCAGCAGTGAGACAGGGCTCGTTCAGCCCCAGCATTTT
D: TRBD2; size: .; V: TRBV7-9; J: TRBJ2-5; CDR3: CASSSLGGGETQYF; DNA: TGTGCCAGCAGCTCCCTCGGGGGGGGCGAGACCCAGTACTTC
D: TRBD1; size: .; V: TRBV30; J: TRBJ1-1; CDR3: CAWSVGQGYTEAFF; DNA: TGTGCCTGGAGTGTGGGACAGGGGTACACTGAAGCTTTCTTT
D: TRBD1; size: .; V: TRBV2; J: TRBJ2-3; CDR3: CASSAGQVFTDTQYF; DNA: TGTGCCAGCAGTGCAGGACAGGTCTTCACAGATACGCAGTATTTT
D: .; size: .; V: TRBV5-4; J: TRBJ2-1; CDR3: CASRNRDNEQFF; DNA: TGTGCCAGCAGGAACCGGGACAATGAGCAGTTCTTC
D: .; size: .; V: TRBV6-6; J: TRBJ2-3; CDR3: CASSYLGVPSTDTQYF; DNA: TGTGCCAGCAGTTACTTAGGGGTTCCTAGCACAGATACGCAGTATTTT
D: TRBD2; size: .; V: TRBV4-1; J: TRBJ2-3; CDR3: CASSQPAGDLTDTQYF; DNA: TGCGCCAGCAGCCAACCAGCGGGAGATTTAACAGATACGCAGTATTTT
D: TRBD1; size: .; V: TRBV6-1; J: TRBJ2-7; CDR3: CASKSGTGRYEQYF; DNA: TGTGCCAGCAAGTCAGGGACAGGGCGCTACGAGCAGTACTTC
D: .; size: .; V: TRBV2; J: TRBJ1-2; CDR3: CASSPYDRTYGYTF; DNA: TGTGCCAGCAGTCCTTACGACAGGACGTATGGCTACACCTTC
D: TRBD1; size: .; V: TRBV2; J: TRBJ1-2; CDR3: CASSGQGANYGYTF; DNA: TGTGCCAGCAGCGGACAGGGCGCTAACTATGGCTACACCTTC